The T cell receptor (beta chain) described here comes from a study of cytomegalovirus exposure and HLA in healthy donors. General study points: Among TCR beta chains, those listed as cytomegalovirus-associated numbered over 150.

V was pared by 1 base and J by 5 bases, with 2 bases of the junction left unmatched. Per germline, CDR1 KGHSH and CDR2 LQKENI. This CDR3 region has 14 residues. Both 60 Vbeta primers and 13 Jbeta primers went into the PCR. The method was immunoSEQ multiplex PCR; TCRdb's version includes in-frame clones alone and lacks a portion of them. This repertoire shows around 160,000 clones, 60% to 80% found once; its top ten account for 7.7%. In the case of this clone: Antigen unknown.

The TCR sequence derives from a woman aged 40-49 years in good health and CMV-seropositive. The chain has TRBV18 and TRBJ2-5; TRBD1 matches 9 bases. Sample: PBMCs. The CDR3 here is CASSPQTGGETQYF. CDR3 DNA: TGTGCCAGCTCACCACAGACAGGGGGGGAGACCCAGTACTTC.